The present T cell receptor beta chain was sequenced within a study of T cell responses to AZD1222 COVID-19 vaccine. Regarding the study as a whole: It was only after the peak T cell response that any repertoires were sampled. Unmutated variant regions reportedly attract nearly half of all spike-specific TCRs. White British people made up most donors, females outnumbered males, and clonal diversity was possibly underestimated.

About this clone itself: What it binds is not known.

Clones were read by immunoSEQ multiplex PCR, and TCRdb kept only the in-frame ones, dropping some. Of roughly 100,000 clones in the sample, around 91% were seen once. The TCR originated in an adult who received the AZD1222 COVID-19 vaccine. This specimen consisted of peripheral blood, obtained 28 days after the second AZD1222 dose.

This CDR3 reads CASSLAGLRGSSYEQYF. Written as DNA, the CDR3 is TGTGCCAGCAGCTTAGCGGGCCTCCGCGGGAGCTCCTACGAGCAGTACTTC. The V and J genes are TRBV7-8 and TRBJ2-7; 7 bases align to TRBD2. With V trimmed by 0 bases and J by 0 bases, 8 bases remained unmatched. The CDR3 is 17 residues long. The germline CDR1 and CDR2 sequences are SGHVS and FQNEAQ.